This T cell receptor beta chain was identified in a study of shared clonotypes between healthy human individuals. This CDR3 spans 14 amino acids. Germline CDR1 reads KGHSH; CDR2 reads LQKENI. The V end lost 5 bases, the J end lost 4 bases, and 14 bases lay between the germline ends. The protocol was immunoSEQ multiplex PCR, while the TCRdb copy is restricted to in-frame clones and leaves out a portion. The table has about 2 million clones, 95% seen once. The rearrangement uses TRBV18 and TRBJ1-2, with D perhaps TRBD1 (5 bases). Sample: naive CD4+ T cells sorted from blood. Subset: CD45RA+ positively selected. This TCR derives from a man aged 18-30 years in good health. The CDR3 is CASSSGGVFYGYTF. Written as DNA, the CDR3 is TGTGCCAGCTCATCCGGAGGGGTATTCTATGGCTACACCTTC.